One sample yielded the 23 T cell receptor beta chains listed below, sequenced in a study of shared clonotypes between healthy human individuals. Profiled with immunoSEQ multiplex PCR; TCRdb holds only in-frame clones, not every one. The sample consists of some 550,000 clones, less than 98% of them appearing once. Sequences were obtained from naive CD4+ T cells sorted from blood. The subset denotes: CD45RA+ positively selected. These TCRs come from a woman aged 25 to 39 in good health.

The chain links TRBV6-4 to TRBJ1-5; D gene uncertain. The germline V gene has CDR1 MRHNA and CDR2 SNTAGT. This CDR3 has 13 amino acids. V lost 0 bases, J lost 6 bases, and 6 bases lay in between. The chain's CDR3 is CASSDSEGQPQHF. The CDR3 DNA is TGTGCCAGCAGTGACTCCGAAGGTCAGCCCCAGCATTTT.

This clone has only one observation. The chain has TRBV30 and TRBJ2-7; 8 nucleotides line up with TRBD2. Germline CDR1 GTSNPN, CDR2 SVGIG (reference sequence). This CDR3 spans 13 amino acids. The junction had 8 bases not matched to a gene; V was cut back by 0 bases and J by 10 bases. CDR3 coding DNA: TGTGCCTGGAGTGTACGTCTAGCGGGCGTTCAGTACTTC. This gives the protein CAWSVRLAGVQYF.

This clone is a singleton in its sample. The rearrangement joins TRBV11-2 to TRBJ2-3; 11 positions match TRBD2. Germline V CDR1 and CDR2: SGHAT, FQNNGV. The CDR3 sequence is 17 residues long. Losses at the gene ends were 0 bases for V and 5 bases for J; bases not matched to a gene: 7. The CDR3 loop reads CASSLEFPGLAGDTQYF. DNA of the CDR3: TGTGCCAGCAGCTTAGAGTTCCCAGGACTAGCGGGAGATACGCAGTATTTT.

V is TRBV5-1 and J is TRBJ1-1; 10 positions agree with TRBD1. The CDR3 sequence is 15 residues long. Germline-derived CDR1 and CDR2 are SGHRS and YFSETQ. V was pared by 5 bases and J by 3 bases, with 7 bases of the junction left unmatched. The DNA of the CDR3 is TGCGCCAGCAGTCAACGACAGGGGGCGGACACTGAAGCTTTCTTT. Amino acids: CASSQRQGADTEAFF.

The CDR3 spells CASSGTANTDTQYF. The CDR3 DNA follows: TGTGCCAGCAGTGGGACAGCCAACACAGATACGCAGTATTTT. The J gene is TRBJ2-3, the V gene TRBV28; 7 positions match TRBD1. The germline V gene has CDR1 MDHEN and CDR2 SYDVKM. The CDR3 length is 14 residues. With 5 bases clipped from V and 2 bases from J, the junction kept 4 bases outside the gene matches.

The chain recombines TRBV28 with TRBJ2-5, with D maybe TRBD1 (6 bases). The J call may be faulty, since TRBJ2-7 better matches the DNA end. CDR3 size: 16 residues. Germline-derived CDR1 and CDR2 are MDHEN and SYDVKM. CDR3 loop: CASSRDTGLGTYEQYF. In nucleotides, the CDR3 is TGTGCCAGCAGCCGTGATACAGGGCTAGGTACCTACGAGCAGTACTTC.

This sequence joins TRBV18 and TRBJ1-5; perhaps TRBD1 as D (6 bases). The germline V and J ends were trimmed by 5 bases and 3 bases, with 14 bases remaining between them. Germline values: CDR1 KGHSH, CDR2 LQKENI. CDR3 length equals 15 residues. DNA of the CDR3: TGTGCCAGCTCAGGTGACAGGTCCTTCAATCAGCCCCAGCATTTT. Residues: CASSGDRSFNQPQHF.

The chain uses TRBV7-9 and TRBJ2-1; 10 bases are shared with TRBD2. Germline V gene sequence: CDR1 SEHNR, CDR2 FQNEAQ (reference sequence). J was trimmed by 9 bases and V by 1 base; bases with no gene match: 3. The CDR3 length is 14 residues. This CDR3 reads CASSLGTSGSEQFF. The CDR3 DNA is TGTGCCAGCAGCTTAGGGACTAGCGGTAGTGAGCAGTTCTTC. Variable domain in full (rest from reference TRBV7-9 and TRBJ2-1): DTGVSQNPRHKITKRGQNVTFRCDPISEHNRLYWYRQTLGQGPEFLTYFQNEAQLEKSRLLSDRFSAERPKGSFSTLEIQRTEQGDSAMYLCASSLGTSGSEQFFGPGTRLTVL.

The chain recombines TRBV7-2 with TRBJ1-5; D might be TRBD1 (6 bases). Trimming stripped 5 bases from V and 9 bases from J, with 11 bases between. Germline lookup yields CDR1 SGHTA and CDR2 FQGNSA. The CDR3 is 12 residues long. This CDR3 is CASSLDRPPQHF. CDR3 in DNA: TGTGCCAGCAGCCTTGACAGGCCGCCCCAGCATTTT.

The V call is TRBV2, the J call TRBJ1-4; no clear D. Trimming stripped 6 bases from V and 4 bases from J, with 12 bases between. Looked up from germline, CDR1 is SNHLY and CDR2 is FYNNEI. CDR3 length: 14 residues. The CDR3: CASRATELNEKLFF. The CDR3 region has the DNA TGTGCCAGCAGGGCTACAGAACTTAATGAAAAACTGTTTTTT.

V gene TRBV6-6 combines with J gene TRBJ2-3; D is possibly TRBD1 or TRBD2 (5 bases each). There are 15 residues in the CDR3. Germline CDR1 and CDR2: MNHNY and SVGAGI (reference sequence). Trimming shortened V by 10 bases and J by 2 bases, and 19 bases separated the two germline ends. CDR3 loop: CATLGTGFFTDTQYF. The CDR3 bases are TGTGCCACCCTGGGGACGGGCTTCTTCACAGATACGCAGTATTTT.

Comment on this clone: The identical CDR3 is also encoded by other nucleotide sequences in the sample. The rearrangement links TRBV21-1 to TRBJ2-7; the tabulated D call, TRBD1, remains unverified against the DNA. TRBV21-1 has pseudogene status. The CDR3 contains 14 residues. CDR3 residues: CASSKRGRSYEQYF. Here the CDR3 DNA reads TGTGCCAGCAGCAAAAGGGGCAGGTCTTACGAGCAGTACTTC.

The chain carries TRBV5-8 and TRBJ2-7; 12 bases fit TRBD2. Germline values: CDR1 SGHTS, CDR2 YDEGEE. The CDR3 is 14 residues long. Germline trimming cut 4 bases from V and 3 bases from J; bases unmatched to any gene: 2. DNA of the CDR3: TGTGCCAGCAGCCGACTAGCGGGAGACTACGAGCAGTACTTC. Translating gives CASSRLAGDYEQYF.

This sequence joins TRBV27 and TRBJ2-2; TRBD2 matches 9 bases. The CDR3 has 16 amino acids. Germline V gene lookup returns CDR1 MNHEY and CDR2 SMNVEV (reference sequence). After removal of 2 bases from V and 4 bases from J, the junction contained 5 bases not matched to a gene. CDR3 region: CASSLAGGPGTGELFF. The CDR3, as DNA: TGTGCCAGCAGTTTAGCGGGAGGGCCGGGCACCGGGGAGCTGTTTTTT.

V usage is TRBV30 and J usage is TRBJ2-5; weak D call: TRBD2 (6 bases). V was cut by 0 bases and J by 5 bases, with 19 bases left in between. Germline loops: CDR1 GTSNPN, CDR2 SVGIG (reference sequence). CDR3 length: 16 amino acids. In DNA, the CDR3 is TGTGCCTGGAGTGTACGGTTGTCGAACGGAGGGGAGACCCAGTACTTC. It is translated as CAWSVRLSNGGETQYF. Full variable domain (remainder filled in from reference TRBV30 and TRBJ2-5): SQTIHQWPATLVQPVGSPLSLECTVEGTSNPNLYWYRQAAGRGLQLLFYSVGIGQISSEVPQNLSASRPQDRQFILSSKKLLLSDSGFYLCAWSVRLSNGGETQYFGPGTRLLVL.

V and J are TRBV5-5 and TRBJ2-1; the match to TRBD2 covers 14 bases. In germline, CDR1 is SGHKS, CDR2 YYEKEE (reference sequence). Losses at the gene ends were 4 bases for V and 8 bases for J; bases not matched to a gene: 11. The CDR3 runs to 17 residues. The CDR3 DNA sequence: TGTGCCAGCAGCGGGACCGTAGGACTAGCGGGAGGACATGAGCAGTTCTTC. This gives the protein CASSGTVGLAGGHEQFF.

The chain links TRBV5-1 to TRBJ2-7, with D hard to call. V was pared by 0 bases and J by 2 bases, with 9 bases between. This CDR3 is 14 amino acids long. Germline CDR1 SGHRS, CDR2 YFSETQ. The CDR3: CASSLGPPTYEQYF. In DNA, the CDR3 is TGCGCCAGCAGCTTGGGACCCCCAACCTACGAGCAGTACTTC.

The chain has TRBV13 and TRBJ2-3; D might be TRBD1 (6 bases). The CDR3 has 16 residues. CDR1 is PRHDT, CDR2 FYEKMQ, per germline (reference sequence). Trimming took 4 bases from V and 3 from J, leaving 17 bases between them. CDR3 sequence reads: CASSSKRARGTDTQYF. The CDR3 DNA reads TGTGCCAGCAGCTCAAAAAGAGCGAGGGGGACAGATACGCAGTATTTT.

This clone was detected only once. This rearrangement joins TRBV4-1 to TRBJ2-3, with 7 bases matching TRBD2. This CDR3 is built from 16 residues. Losses at the gene ends were 4 bases for V and 6 bases for J; bases not matched to a gene: 13. Germline assignment: CDR1 MGHRA and CDR2 YSYEKL. The CDR3 region is CASSPGVAGVRDTQYF. The CDR3 region has the DNA TGCGCCAGCAGCCCCGGCGTGGCGGGAGTTAGGGATACGCAGTATTTT.

The chain joins TRBV7-9 to TRBJ2-7; a possible D gene is TRBD2 (5 bases). Germline V CDR1 and CDR2: SEHNR, FQNEAQ (reference sequence). Trimming removed 5 bases at V and 2 bases at J, with 13 bases between. CDR3 length equals 14 residues. This CDR3 is CASSTRTEPYEQYF. Here the CDR3 DNA reads TGTGCCAGCAGCACCCGGACTGAACCCTACGAGCAGTACTTC.

The CDR3 sequence: CASSIQPGLAGEQYF. The CDR3 DNA reads TGTGCCAGCAGCATCCAGCCGGGACTAGCGGGCGAGCAGTACTTC. The chain is built from TRBV5-5 and TRBJ2-7; the match to TRBD2 covers 12 bases. V was pared by 4 bases and J by 6 bases, with 8 bases of the junction left unmatched. The CDR3 contains 15 residues. Germline V lookup: CDR1 SGHKS, CDR2 YYEKEE (reference sequence).

The chain recombines TRBV23-1 with TRBJ2-5; 9 bases align to TRBD1. TRBV23-1 is noted as an ORF with a role that remains uncertain. The junction had 8 bases not matched to a gene; V was cut back by 1 base and J by 5 bases. There are 16 residues in the CDR3. The CDR3 sequence: CASSQFGGQGWETQYF. CDR3 nucleotides: TGCGCCAGCAGTCAATTCGGCGGACAGGGGTGGGAGACCCAGTACTTC.

The J gene is TRBJ1-1, the V gene TRBV28; TRBD1 matches 11 bases. V was pared by 6 bases and J by 3 bases, with 3 bases of the junction left unmatched. The germline CDR1 and CDR2 sequences are MDHEN and SYDVKM. The CDR3 has 14 residues. CDR3 residues: CASRSGQGDTEAFF. CDR3 nucleotide sequence: TGTGCCAGCAGATCGGGACAGGGGGACACTGAAGCTTTCTTT.